A single sample is the source of the 7 T cell receptor beta chains below, sequenced in a study of T-cell reconstitution after alpha-beta-depleted transplantation in children. During its preparation, the TCRbeta library received unique molecular identifiers. TCRdb re-called the PCR reads through MiXCR, storing one row per CDR3 protein. The data show approximately 590,000 distinct CDR3 sequences, 10% seen once. Sequencing was performed on PBMCs from the stem cell graft donor, taken from the stem cell graft. Every receptor here comes from a human donor who donated a stem cell graft to a child with acute myeloid leukemia.

This clonotype appeared a few times. The rearrangement links TRBV7-2 to TRBJ2-5; TRBD1 is a possible D gene (6 bases). V gave up 5 bases and J gave up 2 bases, with 12 bases separating them. This CDR3 comprises 14 residues. Per germline, CDR1 SGHTA and CDR2 FQGNSA. In DNA, the CDR3 is TGTGCCAGCAGCCGCGACAGGACTCAAGAGACCCAGTACTTC. Encoded protein: CASSRDRTQETQYF.

Concerning this clonotype: This sequence may be a read error, since a much larger clone differs from it by one base. The chain couples TRBV3-1 to TRBJ2-7, with 7 bases that match TRBD1. Unmatched junction bases numbered 11, after V lost 4 bases and J lost 5 bases. The CDR3 spans 15 residues. Germline lookup yields CDR1 LGHDT and CDR2 YNNKEL (reference sequence). CDR3 nucleotides: TGTGCCAGCAGCCCCGCTAACAGGGGTACCCACGAGCAGTACTTC. Amino acid sequence: CASSPANRGTHEQYF.

Turning to this clonotype: The conserved phenylalanine or tryptophan is not found at the CDR3 terminus, so this likely reflects a read error. V is TRBV7-2 and J is TRBJ1-1, with D possibly TRBD1 on 6 matching bases. Deletions cut 5 bases from V and 1 base from J, with 14 bases between. There are 15 residues in the CDR3. The germline CDR1 and CDR2 sequences are SGHTA and FQGNSA. CDR3: CASSPAGATNTEAFV. CDR3 DNA sequence: TGTGCCAGCAGCCCGGCGGGGGCGACGAACACTGAAGCTTTCGTT.

V is TRBV2 and J is TRBJ2-5; 13 nucleotides agree with TRBD2. The CDR3 length is 16 residues. The V gene end was trimmed by 7 bases and the J gene end by 7 bases; junction bases not matched to a gene: 12. Germline CDR1 is SNHLY and CDR2 is FYNNEI. The CDR3 bases are TGTGCCAGCACCGAACTAGCGGGAGGGGCCTCAGGGACCCAGTACTTC. Its protein is CASTELAGGASGTQYF.

The gene calls are TRBV29-1 and TRBJ2-7; 7 bases line up with TRBD1. The CDR3 runs 10 residues. V lost 5 bases to trimming and J lost 6 bases; unmatched junction nucleotides: 1. Germline V gene lookup returns CDR1 SQVTM and CDR2 ANQGSEA. The CDR3 here is CSVRGPEQYF. The CDR3 bases are TGCAGCGTTAGGGGGCCCGAGCAGTACTTC.

The chain links TRBV5-1 to TRBJ2-1; 7 positions match TRBD2. The ends lost 1 base at V and 6 bases at J; junction bases unmatched: 7. Germline assignment: CDR1 SGHRS and CDR2 YFSETQ. The CDR3 runs 15 residues. The CDR3 loop is CASSLIGRSGNEQFF. Here the CDR3 DNA reads TGCGCCAGCAGCTTGATCGGGAGGTCTGGCAATGAGCAGTTCTTC.

This clonotype was seen at least ten times. V and J are TRBV6-1 and TRBJ1-1; the D is unclear. Germline lookup yields CDR1 MNHNS and CDR2 SASEGT. This CDR3 is 13 amino acids long. Trimming removed 6 bases from V and 0 bases from J, with 8 bases in between. In nucleotides, the CDR3 is TGTGCCAGCAGAAGGGTCCTGAACACTGAAGCTTTCTTT. Encoded protein: CASRRVLNTEAFF.